This passage covers 9 T cell receptor beta chains from one sample sequenced in a study of OX40 agonist ivuxolimab in advanced cancers. Libraries were prepared by immunoSEQ multiplex PCR; TCRdb keeps only in-frame clonotypes and omits some of them. The top ten clones hold about 2.3% of a sample with tens of thousands of clones, nearly 80% of them seen once. The sample here was CD4+ or CD8+ T cells sorted from blood, taken in a trial of the OX40 agonist ivuxolimab. The receptors shown here come from an adult with an advanced solid tumor such as melanoma, head and neck, liver or kidney cancer.

The rearrangement uses TRBV14 and TRBJ2-1; 11 nucleotides align to TRBD2. CDR1 is SGHDN and CDR2 is FVKESK in the germline V gene. Losses at the gene ends were 0 bases for V and 4 bases for J; bases not matched to a gene: 2. The CDR3 contains 16 residues. The CDR3 here is CASSQDLAGGYNEQFF. The CDR3 nucleotides are TGTGCCAGCAGCCAAGATCTAGCGGGGGGATACAATGAGCAGTTCTTC. Looking up the rest from reference TRBV14 and TRBJ2-1 gives the full variable domain: EAGVTQFPSHSVIEKGQTVTLRCDPISGHDNLYWYRRVMGKEIKFLLHFVKESKQDESGMPNNRFLAERTGGTYSTLKVQPAELEDSGVYFCASSQDLAGGYNEQFFGPGTRLTVL.

The chain uses TRBV19 and TRBJ2-4; D might be TRBD1 (6 bases). The V and J ends lost 4 bases and 10 bases respectively, with 14 bases between them. This CDR3 contains 13 residues. Germline CDR1 LNHDA, CDR2 SQIVND (reference sequence). For the CDR3, the DNA is TGTGCCAGTAGTACGGGACATCGGGTGATTCAGTACTTC. This encodes CASSTGHRVIQYF.

This clone was observed a handful of times. This chain connects TRBV2 to TRBJ1-4; TRBD1 aligns across 7 bases. The germline gives CDR1 SNHLY, CDR2 FYNNEI. The CDR3 is 15 amino acids. V lost 8 bases to trimming and J lost 6 bases; unmatched junction nucleotides: 12. The CDR3 DNA is TGTGCCAGCGGACAGGTTGTCCTCCTCGATGAAAAACTGTTTTTT. This codes for CASGQVVLLDEKLFF.

This rearrangement joins TRBV7-2 to TRBJ2-3; perhaps TRBD1 as D (6 bases). This CDR3 has 14 residues. Between the trimmed V and J ends, which lost 0 bases and 4 bases, there was a span of 8 bases. In germline, CDR1 is SGHTA, CDR2 FQGNSA. The CDR3 loop is CASSLAQGPDTQYF. The CDR3 coding sequence is TGTGCCAGCAGCTTAGCACAGGGACCAGATACGCAGTATTTT.

The chain employs TRBV2 and TRBJ1-1, with 7 bases matching TRBD1. This CDR3 has 14 amino acids. Germline values: CDR1 SNHLY, CDR2 FYNNEI. Germline trimming cut 8 bases from V and 5 bases from J; bases unmatched to any gene: 11. CDR3 sequence (DNA): TGTGCCAGCGTCCACGCCACAGGGGTTACTGAAGCTTTCTTT. Translating gives CASVHATGVTEAFF.

The V and J genes are TRBV29-1 and TRBJ2-2; no clear D. The V gene's germline CDR1 is SQVTM and CDR2 ANQGSEA. The length of the CDR3 is 13 residues. Trimming stripped 6 bases from V and 0 bases from J, with 8 bases between. As DNA, the CDR3 is TGCAGCGTGGGAAACACGAACACCGGGGAGCTGTTTTTT. Protein sequence: CSVGNTNTGELFF.

The chain links TRBV10-2 to TRBJ2-5; 14 nucleotides match TRBD2. The germline CDR1 and CDR2 sequences are WSHSY and SAAADI. The CDR3 is 16 amino acids. J was trimmed by 5 bases and V by 7 bases; bases with no gene match: 9. In nucleotides, the CDR3 is TGCGCCAGCACCCCTGGACTAGCGGGGGGTTCTGAGACCCAGTACTTC. It specifies CASTPGLAGGSETQYF.

The CDR3 DNA reads as TGTGCCAGCAGCTCGGGGACCACAGATACGCAGTATTTT. Its protein product is CASSSGTTDTQYF. V and J are TRBV2 and TRBJ2-3; the D call may be TRBD1 or TRBD2 (5 bases each). Looked up from germline, CDR1 is SNHLY and CDR2 is FYNNEI. Trimming shortened V by 6 bases and J by 2 bases, and 9 bases separated the two germline ends. This CDR3 spans 13 amino acids.

The chain recombines TRBV5-1 with TRBJ2-2, with TRBD2 matching over 9 bases. The CDR3 length is 15 residues. V shed 4 bases and J 5 bases; nucleotides not matched to a gene: 6. Per the germline V gene, CDR1 is SGHRS and CDR2 is YFSETQ. CDR3 region: CASSISGSGTGELFF. DNA of the CDR3: TGCGCCAGCAGCATTAGCGGGAGTGGAACCGGGGAGCTGTTTTTT.